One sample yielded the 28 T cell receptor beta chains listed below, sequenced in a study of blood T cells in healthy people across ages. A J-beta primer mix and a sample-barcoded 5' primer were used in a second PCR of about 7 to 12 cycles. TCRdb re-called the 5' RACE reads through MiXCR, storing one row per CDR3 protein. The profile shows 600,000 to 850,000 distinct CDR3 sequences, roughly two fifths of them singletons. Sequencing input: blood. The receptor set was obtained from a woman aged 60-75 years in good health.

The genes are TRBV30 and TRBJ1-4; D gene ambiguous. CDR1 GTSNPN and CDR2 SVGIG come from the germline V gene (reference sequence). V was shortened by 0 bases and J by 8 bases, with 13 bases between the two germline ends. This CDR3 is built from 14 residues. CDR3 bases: TGTGCCTGGAGTGTACTAGGTTATGAGGAAAAACTGTTTTTT. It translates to CAWSVLGYEEKLFF.

CDR3 protein: CSARDGTSDTGELFF. The CDR3 region has the DNA TGCAGTGCTAGAGATGGGACTAGCGACACCGGGGAGCTGTTTTTT. The chain recombines TRBV20-1 with TRBJ2-2; TRBD2 matches 10 bases. Germline values: CDR1 DFQATT, CDR2 SNEGSKA (reference sequence). The CDR3 consists of 15 residues. Losses at the gene ends were 0 bases for V and 3 bases for J; bases not matched to a gene: 1.

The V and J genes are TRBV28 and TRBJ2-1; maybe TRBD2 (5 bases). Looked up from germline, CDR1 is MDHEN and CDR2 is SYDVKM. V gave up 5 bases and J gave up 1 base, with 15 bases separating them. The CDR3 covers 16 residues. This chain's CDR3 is CASSATGGPSYNEQFF. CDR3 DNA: TGTGCCAGCAGTGCGACTGGCGGGCCGTCCTACAATGAGCAGTTCTTC.

CDR3 nucleotides: TGTGCCAGCTCACCGGGGGGACTAGCGGGAGAAGAGACCCAGTACTTC. It is translated as CASSPGGLAGEETQYF. The chain is built from TRBV18 and TRBJ2-5, with 14 bases fitting TRBD2. Germline CDR1 and CDR2: KGHSH and LQKENI. The CDR3 length is 16 residues. The V gene end was trimmed by 3 bases and the J gene end by 3 bases; junction bases not matched to a gene: 3.

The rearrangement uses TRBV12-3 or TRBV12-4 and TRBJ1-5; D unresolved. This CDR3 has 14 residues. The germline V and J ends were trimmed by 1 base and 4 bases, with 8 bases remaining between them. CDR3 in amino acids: CASSLEYSNQPQHF. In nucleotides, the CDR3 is TGTGCCAGCAGTTTAGAGTACAGTAATCAGCCCCAGCATTTT.

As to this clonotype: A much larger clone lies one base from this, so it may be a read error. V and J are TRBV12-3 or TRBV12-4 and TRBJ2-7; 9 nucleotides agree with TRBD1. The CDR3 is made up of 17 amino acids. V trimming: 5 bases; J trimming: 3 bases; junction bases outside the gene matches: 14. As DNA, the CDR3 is TGTGCCAGCAGTCCCTATAGAAGCCGGGACAGGGACTACGAGCAGTACTTC. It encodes CASSPYRSRDRDYEQYF.

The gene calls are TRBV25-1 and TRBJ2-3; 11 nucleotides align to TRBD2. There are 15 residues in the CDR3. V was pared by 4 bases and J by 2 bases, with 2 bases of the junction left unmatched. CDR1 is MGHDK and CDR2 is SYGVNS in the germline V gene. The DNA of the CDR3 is TGTGCCAGCAGTGTTAGCGGGGGGGCCACAGATACGCAGTATTTT. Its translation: CASSVSGGATDTQYF.

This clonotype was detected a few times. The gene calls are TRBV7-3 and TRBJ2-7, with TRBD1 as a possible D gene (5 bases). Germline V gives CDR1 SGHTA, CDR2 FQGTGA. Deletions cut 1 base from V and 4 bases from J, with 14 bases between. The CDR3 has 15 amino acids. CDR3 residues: CASSLMGQSDYEQYF. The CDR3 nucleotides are TGTGCCAGCAGCTTAATGGGGCAGAGTGATTACGAGCAGTACTTC.

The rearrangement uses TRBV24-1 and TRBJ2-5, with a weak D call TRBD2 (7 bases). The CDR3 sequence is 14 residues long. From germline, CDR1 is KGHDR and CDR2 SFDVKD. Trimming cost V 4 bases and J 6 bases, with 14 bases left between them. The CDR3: CATSESGTFQTQYF. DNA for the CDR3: TGTGCCACCAGTGAGAGCGGGACATTCCAGACCCAGTACTTC.

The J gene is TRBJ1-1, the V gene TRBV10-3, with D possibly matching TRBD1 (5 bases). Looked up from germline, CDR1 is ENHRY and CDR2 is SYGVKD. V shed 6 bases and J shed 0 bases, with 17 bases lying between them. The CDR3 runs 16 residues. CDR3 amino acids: CAISSSGRDMNTEAFF. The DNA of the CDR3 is TGTGCCATCAGCTCCTCAGGGAGAGACATGAACACTGAAGCTTTCTTT.

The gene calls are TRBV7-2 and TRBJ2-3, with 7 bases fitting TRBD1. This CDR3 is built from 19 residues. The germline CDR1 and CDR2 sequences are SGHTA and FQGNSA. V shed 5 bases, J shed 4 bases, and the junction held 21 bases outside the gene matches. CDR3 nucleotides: TGTGCCAGCAGCCGCCTCCGGGACAGTGATTTGAGGAGCCCAGATACGCAGTATTTT. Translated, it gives CASSRLRDSDLRSPDTQYF.

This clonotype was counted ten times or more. The CDR3 nucleotides read TGCAGCGTTGCCTCCGGGACAGGTTATAACGAGCAGTACTTC. Its protein is CSVASGTGYNEQYF. The rearrangement joins TRBV29-1 to TRBJ2-7, with 8 nucleotides matching TRBD1. Losses at the gene ends were 4 bases for V and 5 bases for J; bases not matched to a gene: 10. Germline assignment: CDR1 SQVTM and CDR2 ANQGSEA. The CDR3 covers 14 residues.

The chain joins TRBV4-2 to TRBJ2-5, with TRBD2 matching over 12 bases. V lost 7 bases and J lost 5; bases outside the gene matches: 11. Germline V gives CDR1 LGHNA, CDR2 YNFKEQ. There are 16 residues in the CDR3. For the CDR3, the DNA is TGTGCCAGCAACACCCGACTAGCGGGGGCCAGGGAGACCCAGTACTTC. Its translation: CASNTRLAGARETQYF.

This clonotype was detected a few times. The CDR3 DNA reads as TGTGCCAGCAGCCCGGGGAGTCTAGCGGGAGAGGGTGAGCAGTTCTTC. Amino acids: CASSPGSLAGEGEQFF. The V and J genes are TRBV11-2 and TRBJ2-1, with 10 bases that match TRBD2. The CDR3 sequence is 16 residues long. The junction had 13 bases not matched to a gene; V was cut back by 5 bases and J by 9 bases. Germline V CDR1 and CDR2: SGHAT, FQNNGV. Using reference TRBV11-2 and TRBJ2-1 for the parts outside the CDR3, the full variable domain is EAGVAQSPRYKIIEKRQSVAFWCNPISGHATLYWYQQILGQGPKLLIQFQNNGVVDDSQLPKDRFSAERLKGVDSTLKIQPAKLEDSAVYLCASSPGSLAGEGEQFFGPGTRLTVL.

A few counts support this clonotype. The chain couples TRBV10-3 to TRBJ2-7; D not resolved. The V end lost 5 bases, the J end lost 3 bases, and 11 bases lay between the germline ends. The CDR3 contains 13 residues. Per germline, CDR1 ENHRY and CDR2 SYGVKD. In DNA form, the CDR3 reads TGTGCCATCAGTACAGCCGGTCACTACGAGCAGTACTTC. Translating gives CAISTAGHYEQYF.

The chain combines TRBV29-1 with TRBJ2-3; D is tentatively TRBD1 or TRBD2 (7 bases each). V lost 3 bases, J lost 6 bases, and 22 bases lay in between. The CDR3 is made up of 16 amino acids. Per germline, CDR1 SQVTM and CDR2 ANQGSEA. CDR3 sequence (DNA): TGCAGCGTTGATAGTCCGACAGGGAGGGTCGAGGATACGCAGTATTTT. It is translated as CSVDSPTGRVEDTQYF.

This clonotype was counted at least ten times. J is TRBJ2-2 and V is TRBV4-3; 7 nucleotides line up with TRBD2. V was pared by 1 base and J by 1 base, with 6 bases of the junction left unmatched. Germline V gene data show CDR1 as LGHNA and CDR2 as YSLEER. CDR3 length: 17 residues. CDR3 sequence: CASSQVGLAVNTGELFF. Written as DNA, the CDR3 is TGCGCCAGCAGCCAAGTAGGGCTAGCGGTGAACACCGGGGAGCTGTTTTTT.

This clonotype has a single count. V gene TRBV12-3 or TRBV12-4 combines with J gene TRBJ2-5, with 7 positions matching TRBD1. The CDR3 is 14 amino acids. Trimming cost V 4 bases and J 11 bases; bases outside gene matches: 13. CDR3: CASSSWDSYNEQYF. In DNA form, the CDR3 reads TGTGCCAGCAGTTCGTGGGACAGCTACAATGAGCAGTACTTC.

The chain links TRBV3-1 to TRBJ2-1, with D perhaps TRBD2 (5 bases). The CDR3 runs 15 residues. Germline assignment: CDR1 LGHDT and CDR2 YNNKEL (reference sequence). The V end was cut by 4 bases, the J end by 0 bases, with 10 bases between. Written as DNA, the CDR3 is TGTGCCAGCAGCCCCCAGAGGGACTCCTACAATGAGCAGTTCTTC. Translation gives CASSPQRDSYNEQFF.

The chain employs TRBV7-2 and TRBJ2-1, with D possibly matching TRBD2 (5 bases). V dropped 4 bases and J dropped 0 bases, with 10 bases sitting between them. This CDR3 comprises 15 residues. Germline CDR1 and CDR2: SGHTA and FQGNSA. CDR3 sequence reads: CASSYQRLSYNEQFF. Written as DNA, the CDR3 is TGTGCCAGCAGCTACCAGCGGCTCTCCTACAATGAGCAGTTCTTC. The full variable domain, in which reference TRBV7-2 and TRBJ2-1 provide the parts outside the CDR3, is GAGVSQSPSNKVTEKGKDVELRCDPISGHTALYWYRQSLGQGLEFLIYFQGNSAPDKSGLPSDRFSAERTGGSVSTLTIQRTQQEDSAVYLCASSYQRLSYNEQFFGPGTRLTVL.

CDR3 nucleotides: TGCAGTGCTAGAATGGGACTAGTGAAGGAGACCCAGTACTTC. It translates to CSARMGLVKETQYF. V is TRBV20-1 and J is TRBJ2-5; TRBD2 matches 8 bases. V dropped 2 bases and J dropped 5; count of bases not matched to a gene: 7. Germline CDR1 DFQATT, CDR2 SNEGSKA (reference sequence). This CDR3 contains 14 residues.

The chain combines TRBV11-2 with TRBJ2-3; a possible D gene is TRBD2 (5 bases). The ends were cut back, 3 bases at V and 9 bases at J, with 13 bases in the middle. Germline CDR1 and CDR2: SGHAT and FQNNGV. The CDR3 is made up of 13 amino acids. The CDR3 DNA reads TGTGCCAGCAGCTTGGAGGAGCGGAACACGCAGTATTTT. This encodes CASSLEERNTQYF.

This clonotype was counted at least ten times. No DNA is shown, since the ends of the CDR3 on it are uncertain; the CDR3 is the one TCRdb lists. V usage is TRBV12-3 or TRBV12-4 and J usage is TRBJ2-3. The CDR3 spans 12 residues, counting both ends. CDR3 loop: CASSTSPDTQYF.

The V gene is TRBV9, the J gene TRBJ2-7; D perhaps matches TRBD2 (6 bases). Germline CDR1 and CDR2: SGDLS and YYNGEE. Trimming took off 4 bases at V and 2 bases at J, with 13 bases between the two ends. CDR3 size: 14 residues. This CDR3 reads CASSPLGLTYEQYF. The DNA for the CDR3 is TGTGCCAGCAGCCCCTTGGGACTTACCTACGAGCAGTACTTC.

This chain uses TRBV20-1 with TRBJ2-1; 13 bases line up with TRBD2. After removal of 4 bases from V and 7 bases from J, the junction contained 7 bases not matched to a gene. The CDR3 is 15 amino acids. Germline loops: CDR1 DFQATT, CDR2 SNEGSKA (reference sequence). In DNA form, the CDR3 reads TGCAGTGCTACAGAACTAGCGGGGGGGCCGAATGAGCAGTTCTTC. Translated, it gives CSATELAGGPNEQFF.

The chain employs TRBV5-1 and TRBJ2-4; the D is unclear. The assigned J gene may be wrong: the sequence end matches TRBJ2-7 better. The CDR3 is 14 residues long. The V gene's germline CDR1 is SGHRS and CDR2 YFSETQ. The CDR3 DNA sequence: TGCGCCAGCAGCTTGGGCGTACCAACCTACGAGCAGTACTTC. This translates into CASSLGVPTYEQYF.

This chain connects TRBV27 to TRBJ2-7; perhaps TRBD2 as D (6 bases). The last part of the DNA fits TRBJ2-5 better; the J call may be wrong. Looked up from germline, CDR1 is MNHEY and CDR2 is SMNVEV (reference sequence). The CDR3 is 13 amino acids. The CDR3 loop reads CASGILASETQYF. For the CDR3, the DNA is TGTGCCAGCGGAATACTAGCTTCAGAGACCCAGTACTTC.

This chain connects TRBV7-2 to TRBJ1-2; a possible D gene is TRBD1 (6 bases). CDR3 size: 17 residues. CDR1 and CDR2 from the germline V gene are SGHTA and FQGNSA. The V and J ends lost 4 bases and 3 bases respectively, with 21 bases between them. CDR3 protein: CASSSEDQRDIDYGYTF. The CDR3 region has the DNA TGTGCCAGCAGCTCAGAGGACCAACGGGACATAGACTATGGCTACACCTTC. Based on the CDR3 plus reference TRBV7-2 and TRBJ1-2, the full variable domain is GAGVSQSPSNKVTEKGKDVELRCDPISGHTALYWYRQSLGQGLEFLIYFQGNSAPDKSGLPSDRFSAERTGGSVSTLTIQRTQQEDSAVYLCASSSEDQRDIDYGYTFGSGTRLTVV.